This T cell receptor (beta chain) was sequenced for a study of vaccination and CD4 T cells after COVID-19. Study findings and constraints: In convalescent patients, a median about 86% of post-vaccine SARS-CoV-2-reactive clones appeared only after vaccination.

Researchers used the Oncomine TCR Beta short-read assay to sequence DNA from cultured CD4+ T cells. TCRdb re-called the PCR reads with MiXCR, one entry per CDR3 protein. Among 13,000 to 15,000 distinct CDR3 sequences, roughly 45% were seen once, and the ten largest hold roughly 14%. Specified treatment: roughly 11-day PBMC culture with coronavirus spike peptide pools or control peptides (ViraFEST assay). This clonotype was recorded once. The target antigen is unknown. This CDR3 has 16 residues. Trimming cost V 2 bases and J 0 bases, with 12 bases left between them. Per germline, CDR1 SGHDT and CDR2 YYEEEE.

This receptor was obtained from a human donor who had recovered from COVID-19. This chain uses TRBV5-6 with TRBJ1-3; no reliable D call. The sequencing input was CD4+ T cells from blood, cultured in vitro. The CDR3 protein is CASSFRLTDSGNTIYF. DNA for the CDR3: TGTGCCAGCAGCTTCAGGCTAACAGACTCTGGAAACACCATATATTTT.